This entry is about one T cell receptor beta chain. This specimen belongs to a study of blood T cell repertoires in COVID-19. The wider study: Acute-phase and convalescent COVID-19 samples originated in the United States, Italy and Spain.

Under the authors' procedure: It was from reference gene primer amplification that nucleated cell counts were estimated. Generated by immunoSEQ multiplex PCR, the TCRdb table keeps only in-frame clones and is missing some. V, J and clone size are taken as reported in that table, and D and trimming were inferred from the DNA itself. Of about 190,000 clones in the sample, more than 85% are singletons; the top ten hold 1.1%. Germline V CDR1 and CDR2: MNHEY, SVGAGI. CDR3 length equals 15 residues. V shed 0 bases and J 8 bases; nucleotides not matched to a gene: 8. The V call is TRBV6-5, the J call TRBJ1-2, with 8 bases identical to TRBD1. Material for sequencing was peripheral blood. This TCR was recovered from a man younger than 40 with acute or convalescent COVID-19. CDR3 sequence: CASSYSGQGRVGYTF. DNA of the CDR3: TGTGCCAGCAGTTACTCCGGACAGGGACGGGTCGGCTACACCTTC.